This T cell receptor (beta chain) stems from a study of blood T cells in healthy people across ages. Using a J-beta primer mix together with a sample-barcoded 5' primer, a second PCR was run for about 6 to 12 cycles. TCRdb fed the 5' RACE reads into MiXCR, producing one record per CDR3 protein. The data show more than 1,000,000 distinct CDR3 sequences, roughly 24% seen once. CDR3 length: 12 residues. Germline V gene data show CDR1 as MNHEY and CDR2 as SMNVEV (reference sequence). The same data also went into a second study, on T cells of mothers and their children.

Sequencing used blood. This sequence was found in a girl aged 2 to 10 in good health. The rearrangement joins TRBV27 to TRBJ2-5, with D tentatively TRBD1 or TRBD2 (5 bases each). The end of the DNA is better explained by TRBJ2-7, so the J call may be wrong. In DNA, the CDR3 is TGTGCCAGCGGGACCTTAAACTACGAGCAGTACTTC. This gives the protein CASGTLNYEQYF.